This T cell receptor (beta chain) comes out of a study of cytomegalovirus exposure and HLA in healthy donors. Findings and limits, study-wide: For cytomegalovirus status, the classifier reportedly gave diagnoses with high specificity and sensitivity.

CDR1 and CDR2 from the germline V gene are MNHEY and SMNVEV (reference sequence). Trimming left V 6 bases short and J 8 bases short, with 15 bases between. The CDR3 has 13 residues. The protocol was immunoSEQ multiplex PCR, while the TCRdb copy is restricted to in-frame clones and leaves out a portion. There are some 60,000 clones in the sample; 96% occur only once, and 0.9% to 1% lies in the top ten. Note on this clone: Its antigen is undetermined.

The V gene is TRBV27, the J gene TRBJ2-3; D gene ambiguous. The origin of this receptor is a man younger than 30 in good health and CMV-seronegative. Sequencing input: PBMCs. CDR3 coding DNA: TGTGCCAGCAGGTCTGGATCGGCAGGTACGCAGTATTTT. Translation gives CASRSGSAGTQYF.